Following are 26 T cell receptor beta chains from one sample sequenced in a study of molecular identifiers for immune sequencing clone quantification. TCRdb re-analysed the PCR reads in MiXCR, keeping a single row per CDR3 protein. The sample has about 630,000 distinct CDR3 sequences; roughly 23% are singletons. Sequenced material: naive CD8+ T cells from blood, with Jurkat cell RNA spiked in. Subset of the sample: FACS-sorted CD8+CD4-CCR7+CD45RA+ naive T cells. The source is a human donor in good health. Some libraries in this study had Jurkat cell RNA spiked in.

With respect to this clonotype: The junction differs from germline at one of its ends, possibly a read error. The chain couples TRBV4-3 to TRBJ2-7; a weak D match, TRBD1 (6 bases). The CDR3 loop spans 13 amino acids. CDR1 is LGHNA and CDR2 is YSLEER in the germline V gene. The CDR3 coding sequence is TGCGCCAGCAGCCAATTCAGGGGATACGCGCAGTACTTC. Translation: CASSQFRGYAQYF.

Details on this clonotype: Its ends do not fully match the called genes, so a read error is possible. The CDR3 sequence is CASGLEGGNQPQHF. The DNA for the CDR3 is TGTGCCAGCGGCTTAGAGGGGGGAAATCAGCCCCAGCATTTT. The rearrangement joins TRBV7-9 to TRBJ1-5, with TRBD1 as a possible D gene (6 bases). The V gene's germline CDR1 is SEHNR and CDR2 FQNEAQ (reference sequence). The length of the CDR3 is 14 residues.

This clonotype was recorded many times. This sequence joins TRBV11-2 and TRBJ2-3, with a weak D call TRBD2 (6 bases). This CDR3 is built from 17 residues. Per the germline V gene, CDR1 is SGHAT and CDR2 is FQNNGV. V was shortened by 5 bases and J by 2 bases, with 20 bases between the two germline ends. This chain's CDR3 is CASSAYLGGSATDTQYF. In DNA form, the CDR3 reads TGTGCCAGCAGCGCATATCTAGGAGGGTCTGCCACAGATACGCAGTATTTT.

This clonotype was picked up many times. The chain couples TRBV5-1 to TRBJ2-7, with a possible D match to TRBD1 (5 bases). CDR1 and CDR2 (germline): SGHRS, YFSETQ. The CDR3 spans 12 residues. V lost 0 bases to trimming and J lost 5 bases, with 6 bases between them. The CDR3 is CASSLVGDEQYF. CDR3 in DNA: TGCGCCAGCAGCTTGGTAGGGGACGAGCAGTACTTC.

This clonotype turned up a few times. The chain recombines TRBV7-2 with TRBJ2-7, with TRBD1 matching over 8 bases. This CDR3 comprises 15 residues. After removal of 5 bases from V and 2 bases from J, the junction contained 8 bases not matched to a gene. The germline CDR1 and CDR2 sequences are SGHTA and FQGNSA. This chain's CDR3 is CASSPTTGETYEQYF. CDR3 DNA: TGTGCCAGCAGCCCCACGACAGGGGAAACCTACGAGCAGTACTTC.

Comments on this clonotype: Possible read error: a much larger clone is one base away. The gene calls are TRBV11-2 and TRBJ2-5; tentative D call: TRBD1 (5 bases). CDR1 is SGHAT and CDR2 is FQNNGV in the germline V gene. CDR3 length: 14 amino acids. V lost 5 bases to trimming and J lost 9 bases, with 19 bases between them. The CDR3 loop reads CASSPRWGVSAQYF. As DNA, the CDR3 is TGTGCCAGCAGCCCCAGGTGGGGCGTTTCGGCCCAGTACTTC.

This clonotype was detected ten times or more. The V gene is TRBV29-1, the J gene TRBJ1-4, with D unclear. Germline lookup yields CDR1 SQVTM and CDR2 ANQGSEA. The CDR3 sequence is 12 residues long. V was shortened by 4 bases and J by 5 bases, with 8 bases between the two germline ends. CDR3 sequence reads: CSVVESNEKLFF. As DNA, the CDR3 is TGCAGCGTTGTGGAATCAAATGAAAAACTGTTTTTT.

The chain is built from TRBV28 and TRBJ2-4; tentative D call: TRBD2 (6 bases). Trimming pared 4 bases from V and 5 bases from J, leaving 15 bases between. The CDR3 runs to 15 residues. Germline CDR1 is MDHEN and CDR2 is SYDVKM. Here the CDR3 DNA reads TGTGCCAGCAGTTATAGGGGTCGGGAGCAAAACATTCAGTACTTC. Amino acid sequence: CASSYRGREQNIQYF.

V usage is TRBV29-1 and J usage is TRBJ2-2; D perhaps matches TRBD1 (5 bases). In germline, CDR1 is SQVTM, CDR2 ANQGSEA. CDR3 length: 13 amino acids. With 7 bases removed from V and 1 base from J, the gap between germline ends came to 10 bases. The CDR3 bases are TGCAGCGGTCTAGGGGAGAACACCGGGGAGCTGTTTTTT. It translates to CSGLGENTGELFF.

This clonotype was seen ten or more times. The chain uses TRBV7-6 and TRBJ2-5; D is ambiguous. The CDR3 is 14 residues long. Trimming left V 5 bases short and J 5 bases short, with 15 bases between. Germline V gives CDR1 SGHVS, CDR2 FNYEAQ. CDR3 bases: TGTGCCAGCAGCGTCAGTCTCTCCGGGGAGACCCAGTACTTC. Translated: CASSVSLSGETQYF.

Note on this clonotype: A much larger clone sits a single nucleotide away, making a read error possible. The gene calls are TRBV7-6 and TRBJ2-3; D could derive from TRBD1 or TRBD2 (5 bases each). Per the germline V gene, CDR1 is SGHVS and CDR2 is FNYEAQ. The CDR3 totals 15 residues. CDR3 sequence reads: CASSLVPGHTDSQYF. CDR3 nucleotides: TGTGCCAGCAGCTTAGTTCCGGGGCACACAGATTCGCAGTATTTT.

The chain carries TRBV6-5 and TRBJ1-5; 10 positions match TRBD1. V shed 7 bases, J shed 3 bases, and the junction held 3 bases outside the gene matches. Germline values: CDR1 MNHEY, CDR2 SVGAGI. CDR3 size: 14 residues. CDR3 loop: CASNGQGDNQPQHF. Here the CDR3 DNA reads TGTGCCAGCAACGGACAGGGGGACAATCAGCCCCAGCATTTT.

This clonotype was found many times. The J gene is TRBJ2-3, the V gene TRBV11-2; possible D gene TRBD2, 6 bases. CDR1 is SGHAT and CDR2 is FQNNGV in the germline V gene. The CDR3 loop spans 15 amino acids. The V gene lost 6 bases and the J gene lost 2 bases, with 15 bases spanning the gap. CDR3 nucleotides: TGTGCCAGCAGTTTGGGACTGACGAACACAGATACGCAGTATTTT. Protein product: CASSLGLTNTDTQYF.

This clonotype has more than one count but fewer than ten. The chain recombines TRBV6-2 or TRBV6-3 with TRBJ2-7, with D maybe TRBD1 (5 bases). Germline V gives CDR1 MNHEY, CDR2 SVGEGT. Trimming left V 5 bases short and J 3 bases short, with 11 bases between. This CDR3 is 13 amino acids long. CDR3 region: CASSPTENYEQYF. The CDR3 coding sequence is TGTGCCAGCAGTCCGACAGAAAACTACGAGCAGTACTTC.

This clonotype was picked up a small number of times. This chain uses TRBV4-1 with TRBJ2-7; weak D call: TRBD2 (6 bases). Germline V lookup: CDR1 MGHRA, CDR2 YSYEKL. V lost 1 base and J lost 2, with 12 bases in between. There are 15 residues in the CDR3. The CDR3, as DNA: TGCGCCAGCAGCCAAGCCCGCGCTAGCGCCTACGAGCAGTACTTC. Its protein is CASSQARASAYEQYF.

This rearrangement joins TRBV5-1 to TRBJ1-2, with 10 bases identical to TRBD1. In germline, CDR1 is SGHRS, CDR2 YFSETQ. The CDR3 length is 15 residues. The junction had 9 bases not matched to a gene; V was cut back by 4 bases and J by 6 bases. The CDR3 DNA is TGCGCCAGCAGCCTAGGACAGGGGGAATGGGATGGCTACACCTTC. It yields the protein CASSLGQGEWDGYTF.

This chain joins TRBV3-1 and TRBJ2-5; D is undetermined. Deletions cut 4 bases from V and 0 bases from J, with 21 bases between. CDR1 LGHDT and CDR2 YNNKEL come from the germline V gene (reference sequence). CDR3 length: 18 amino acids. As DNA, the CDR3 is TGTGCCAGCAGCCCACATGACGGTCCATTGCCGGACCAAGAGACCCAGTACTTC. Its translation: CASSPHDGPLPDQETQYF.

The sample holds a few counts of this clonotype. This chain connects TRBV2 to TRBJ1-5; 7 nucleotides align to TRBD1. The V gene's germline CDR1 is SNHLY and CDR2 FYNNEI. V shed 1 base, J shed 6 bases, and the junction held 12 bases outside the gene matches. This CDR3 is built from 17 residues. CDR3 bases: TGTGCCAGCAGTGAAGGGCCGACAGGGAATCCGAGTCAGCCCCAGCATTTT. Protein: CASSEGPTGNPSQPQHF.

This clonotype turned up a few times. The rearrangement joins TRBV6-2 or TRBV6-3 to TRBJ1-1; 7 bases line up with TRBD1. The CDR3 has 12 residues. V was clipped by 6 bases and J by 10 bases; unmatched bases: 8. The germline V gene encodes CDR1 MNHEY and CDR2 SVGEGT. This chain's CDR3 is CASRTGQDGAFF. CDR3 in DNA: TGTGCCAGCAGAACAGGACAGGATGGAGCTTTCTTT.

This clonotype was recorded a few times. This chain's CDR3 is CASSPTRDYYYGYTF. DNA of the CDR3: TGTGCCAGCAGCCCAACCCGGGACTACTACTATGGCTACACCTTC. V is TRBV7-9 and J is TRBJ1-2, with a possible D match to TRBD1 (5 bases). The V end lost 5 bases, the J end lost 3 bases, and 16 bases lay between the germline ends. CDR1 is SEHNR, CDR2 FQNEAQ, per germline (reference sequence). The CDR3 loop spans 15 amino acids.

In its sample, this clonotype was seen a few times. The chain combines TRBV27 with TRBJ2-3, with a possible D match to TRBD1 (5 bases). The V gene's germline CDR1 is MNHEY and CDR2 SMNVEV (reference sequence). V was shortened by 5 bases and J by 0 bases, with 12 bases between the two germline ends. The CDR3 consists of 15 residues. The chain's CDR3 is CASSPVGPSTDTQYF. CDR3 nucleotide sequence: TGTGCCAGCAGTCCTGTGGGGCCTAGCACAGATACGCAGTATTTT.

Worth noting for this clonotype: The germline gene is not matched at one end of the junction; a read error may be the cause. This sequence joins TRBV2 and TRBJ1-1; D not resolved. Germline CDR1 SNHLY, CDR2 FYNNEI. The length of the CDR3 is 13 residues. CDR3 sequence reads: CAITDSINPDAFF. In nucleotides, the CDR3 is TGTGCCATCACCGATTCCATAAACCCTGACGCTTTCTTT.

The rearrangement joins TRBV4-1 to TRBJ1-1, with unresolved D. The CDR3 runs 16 residues. Germline-derived CDR1 and CDR2 are MGHRA and YSYEKL. Trimming shortened V by 1 base and J by 4 bases, and 16 bases separated the two germline ends. The CDR3, as DNA: TGCGCCAGCAGCCAAGTTTCTCTAGGTTGGGGCACTGAAGCTTTCTTT. Its protein product is CASSQVSLGWGTEAFF.

A word on this clonotype: This clone may be a read error of a much larger clone one base away. V and J are TRBV29-1 and TRBJ2-7; the D is unclear. The CDR3 has 13 amino acids. The V gene's germline CDR1 is SQVTM and CDR2 ANQGSEA. V gave up 2 bases and J gave up 5 bases, with 13 bases separating them. DNA of the CDR3: TGCAGCGTTGAATACGGCAAGTCCCACGAGCAGTACTTC. Protein: CSVEYGKSHEQYF.

This chain joins TRBV7-9 and TRBJ2-5; D might be TRBD1 (6 bases). The V gene's germline CDR1 is SEHNR and CDR2 FQNEAQ (reference sequence). V lost 2 bases and J 4 bases, leaving 17 bases between the germline ends. The CDR3 runs to 16 residues. Here the CDR3 DNA reads TGTGCCAGCAGCTTACTCACGGCCGGGACAATAGAGACCCAGTACTTC. Residues: CASSLLTAGTIETQYF.

The chain couples TRBV9 to TRBJ2-3; 10 positions match TRBD2. CDR1 and CDR2 (germline): SGDLS, YYNGEE. Losses at the gene ends were 1 base for V and 2 bases for J; bases not matched to a gene: 10. The CDR3 sequence is 18 residues long. The CDR3 nucleotides read TGTGCCAGCAGCGTAAGCGGGCTAGCGGGAGATTTCACAGATACGCAGTATTTT. As protein: CASSVSGLAGDFTDTQYF.